This T cell receptor (beta chain) was identified in a study of T cell changes during pregnancy in multiple sclerosis (dated by TCRdb to about 2019). About the full investigation: Changes in the T cell repertoire over the course of pregnancy were examined in this study in women with multiple sclerosis.

CDR1 and CDR2 (SGHDT, YYEEEE) derive from the germline V gene. The CDR3 runs 12 amino acids, cysteine and phenylalanine included. The DNA shown is the 36-base CDR3, in frame from base 1. The junction carries 13 bases between V and J, which are trimmed by 6 bases and 7 bases respectively. The library was made by the immunoSEQ multiplex PCR assay. Imported from immuneACCESS, the table was reduced by TCRdb to in-frame sequences with V and J called. These copies leave out some clones; in studies compared against another copy, an unresolved V gene accounts for under half, and the cause of the remainder is not known. Across this sample there are tens of thousands of clones, with around 93% seen only once. Of the sample, 2.2% is held by the ten largest clones. On this clone itself: Its target antigen remains unknown. Per-nucleotide qualities are absent, and no much larger clonotype sits a single base away.

This sequence was found in a female donor with multiple sclerosis, enrolled in a pregnancy study. The starting material was peripheral blood, obtained in the third trimester of pregnancy. The chain uses TRBV5-6 and TRBJ2-5; the D gene is possibly TRBD1, with 5 bases matching. At the DNA level, the sequence is TGTGCCAGCACCCTGGGGCAGGGGACCCAGTACTTC. This gives the protein CASTLGQGTQYF.